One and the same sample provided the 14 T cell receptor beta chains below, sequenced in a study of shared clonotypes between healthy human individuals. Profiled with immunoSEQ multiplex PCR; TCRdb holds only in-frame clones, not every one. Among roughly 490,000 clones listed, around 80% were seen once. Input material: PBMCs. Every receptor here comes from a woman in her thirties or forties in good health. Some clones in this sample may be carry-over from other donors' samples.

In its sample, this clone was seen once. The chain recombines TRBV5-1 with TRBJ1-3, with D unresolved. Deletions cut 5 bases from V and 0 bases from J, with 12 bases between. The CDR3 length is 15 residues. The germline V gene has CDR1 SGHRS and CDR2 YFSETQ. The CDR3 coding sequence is TGCGCCAGCAGTTTAGAGTCAGGCTCTGGAAACACCATATATTTT. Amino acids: CASSLESGSGNTIYF.

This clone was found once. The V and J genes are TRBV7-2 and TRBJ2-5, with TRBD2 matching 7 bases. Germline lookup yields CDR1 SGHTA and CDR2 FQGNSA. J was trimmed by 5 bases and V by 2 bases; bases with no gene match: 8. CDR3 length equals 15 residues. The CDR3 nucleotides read TGTGCCAGCAGCTTAAGGGCGGGAGTCGGTGAGACCCAGTACTTC. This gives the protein CASSLRAGVGETQYF.

CDR3 residues: CASSVGQDNNEQFF. The CDR3 nucleotides are TGTGCCAGCAGCGTTGGACAGGACAACAATGAGCAGTTCTTC. The V gene is TRBV9, the J gene TRBJ2-1, with TRBD1 identical over 7 bases. CDR1 is SGDLS and CDR2 is YYNGEE in the germline V gene. CDR3 size: 14 residues. V trimming: 2 bases; J trimming: 5 bases; junction bases outside the gene matches: 4. The full variable domain, its missing parts supplied by reference TRBV9 and TRBJ2-1, is DSGVTQTPKHLITATGQRVTLRCSPRSGDLSVYWYQQSLDQGLQFLIQYYNGEERAKGNILERFSAQQFPDLHSELNLSSLELGDSALYFCASSVGQDNNEQFFGPGTRLTVL.

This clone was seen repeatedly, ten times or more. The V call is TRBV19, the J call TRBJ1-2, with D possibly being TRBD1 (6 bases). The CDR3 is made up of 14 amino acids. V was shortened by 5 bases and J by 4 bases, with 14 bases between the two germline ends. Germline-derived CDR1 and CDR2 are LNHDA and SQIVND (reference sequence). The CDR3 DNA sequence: TGTGCCAGTAGTCCCAATCGACAGGTCTATGGCTACACCTTC. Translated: CASSPNRQVYGYTF.

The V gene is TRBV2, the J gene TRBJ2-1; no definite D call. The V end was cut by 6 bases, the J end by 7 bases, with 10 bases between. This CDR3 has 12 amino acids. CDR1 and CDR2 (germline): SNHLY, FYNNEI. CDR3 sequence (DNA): TGTGCCAGCAGGCTAATTGGGAATGAGCAGTTCTTC. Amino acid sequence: CASRLIGNEQFF.

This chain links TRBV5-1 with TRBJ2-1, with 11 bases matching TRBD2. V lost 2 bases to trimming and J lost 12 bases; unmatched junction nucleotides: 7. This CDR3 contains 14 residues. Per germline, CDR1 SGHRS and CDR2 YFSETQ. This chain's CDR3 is CASSFGTSGVGQFF. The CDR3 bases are TGCGCCAGCAGCTTCGGGACTAGCGGAGTCGGGCAGTTCTTC.

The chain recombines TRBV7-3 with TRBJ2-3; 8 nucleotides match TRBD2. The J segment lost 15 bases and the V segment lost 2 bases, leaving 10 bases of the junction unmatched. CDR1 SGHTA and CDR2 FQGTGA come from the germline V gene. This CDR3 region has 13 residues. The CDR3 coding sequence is TGTGCCAGCAGCTTAGGGTCGGGAGGGACCGGTTATTTT. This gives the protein CASSLGSGGTGYF.

DNA for the CDR3: TGTGCCAGCAGCTTGGAGGGCAGGGTCTACGAGCAGTACTTC. Protein product: CASSLEGRVYEQYF. The chain employs TRBV5-4 and TRBJ2-7; perhaps TRBD1 as D (5 bases). Germline assignment: CDR1 SGHNT and CDR2 YYREEE (reference sequence). V gave up 0 bases and J gave up 3 bases, with 10 bases separating them. This CDR3 has 14 residues. The full variable domain, with the rest looked up from reference TRBV5-4 and TRBJ2-7, is ETGVTQSPTHLIKTRGQQVTLRCSSQSGHNTVSWYQQALGQGPQFIFQYYREEENGRGNFPPRFSGLQFPNYSSELNVNALELDDSALYLCASSLEGRVYEQYFGPGTRLTVT.

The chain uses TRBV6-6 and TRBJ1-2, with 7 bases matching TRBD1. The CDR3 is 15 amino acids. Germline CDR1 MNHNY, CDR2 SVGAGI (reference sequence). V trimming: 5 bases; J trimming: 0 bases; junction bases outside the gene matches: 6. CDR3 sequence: CASSIRTGANYGYTF. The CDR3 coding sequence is TGTGCCAGCAGTATTCGGACAGGAGCTAACTATGGCTACACCTTC.

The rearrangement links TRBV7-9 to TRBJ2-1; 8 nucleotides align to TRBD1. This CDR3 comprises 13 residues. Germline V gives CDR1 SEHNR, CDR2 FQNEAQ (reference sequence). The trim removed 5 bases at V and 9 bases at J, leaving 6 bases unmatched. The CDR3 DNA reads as TGTGCCAGCAGCCCGACAGGGGTAGGTGAGCAGTTCTTC. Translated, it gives CASSPTGVGEQFF.

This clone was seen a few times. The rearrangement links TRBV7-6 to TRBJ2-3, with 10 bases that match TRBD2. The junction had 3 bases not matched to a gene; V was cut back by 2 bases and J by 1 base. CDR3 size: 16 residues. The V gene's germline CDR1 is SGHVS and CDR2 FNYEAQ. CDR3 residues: CASSLLAGAGTDTQYF. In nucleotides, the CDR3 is TGTGCCAGCAGCTTACTAGCGGGAGCAGGCACAGATACGCAGTATTTT.

In DNA form, the CDR3 reads TGTGCCAGCAGCTTTGAGGATGGGGAGACCCAGTACTTC. It specifies CASSFEDGETQYF. This chain uses TRBV7-9 with TRBJ2-5; D remains unclear. The CDR3 runs to 13 residues. Germline CDR1 SEHNR, CDR2 FQNEAQ (reference sequence). V lost 3 bases, J lost 5 bases, and 10 bases lay in between.

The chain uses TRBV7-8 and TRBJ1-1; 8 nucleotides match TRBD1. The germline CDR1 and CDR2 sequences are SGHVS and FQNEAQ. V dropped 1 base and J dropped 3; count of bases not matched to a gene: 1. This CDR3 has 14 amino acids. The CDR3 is CASSLDRGDTEAFF. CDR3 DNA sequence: TGTGCCAGCAGCTTAGACAGGGGGGACACTGAAGCTTTCTTT.

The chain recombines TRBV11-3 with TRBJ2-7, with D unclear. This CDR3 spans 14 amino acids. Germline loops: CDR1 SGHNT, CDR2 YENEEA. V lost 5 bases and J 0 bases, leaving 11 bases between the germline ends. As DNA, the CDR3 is TGTGCCAGCAGCAACGGACCCAACTCCTACGAGCAGTACTTC. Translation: CASSNGPNSYEQYF.